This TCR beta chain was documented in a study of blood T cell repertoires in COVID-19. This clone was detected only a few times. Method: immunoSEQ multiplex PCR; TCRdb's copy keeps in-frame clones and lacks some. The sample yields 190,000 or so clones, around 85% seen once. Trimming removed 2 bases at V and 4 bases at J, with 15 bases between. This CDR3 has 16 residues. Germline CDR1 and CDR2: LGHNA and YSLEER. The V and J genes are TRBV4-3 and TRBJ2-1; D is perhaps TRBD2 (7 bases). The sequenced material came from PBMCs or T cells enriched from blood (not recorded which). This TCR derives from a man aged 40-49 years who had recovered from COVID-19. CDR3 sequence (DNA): TGCGCCAGCAGCCAATTTGGGAGGGGGGGATACAATGAGCAGTTCTTC. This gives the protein CASSQFGRGGYNEQFF.